This is a list of T cell receptor beta chains from one sample in a study of blood T cell repertoires in COVID-19. The method was immunoSEQ multiplex PCR; TCRdb's version includes in-frame clones alone and lacks a portion of them. Of 150,000 to 200,000 clones detected, roughly four fifths appear once; the ten largest clones hold roughly 12%. Sequencing was performed on peripheral blood. The receptors were sampled from a woman of 80 years or more with COVID-19, enrolled during active disease. CDR3s include the opening cysteine and the closing phenylalanine or tryptophan. The D gene is left open where the match is weak. Part of the rows lack a size; the others show once, few, many or a class for expanded clones.

abundance	v_gene	d_gene	j_gene	CDR3aa	CDR3nt
.	TRBV5-1	TRBD1	TRBJ1-1	CASASGQHFTEAFF	TGCGCCAGCGCCTCGGGACAGCACTTCACTGAAGCTTTCTTT
few	TRBV6-2/TRBV6-3	TRBD1	TRBJ1-2	CASSYLDREGSGYTF	TGTGCCAGCAGTTATCTCGACAGGGAAGGTTCTGGCTACACCTTC
once	TRBV19	.	TRBJ1-5	CASSMVRAGNQPQHF	TGTGCCAGTAGTATGGTCAGGGCGGGCAATCAGCCCCAGCATTTT
.	TRBV6-2/TRBV6-3	.	TRBJ1-5	CASSYRFGDQPQHF	TGTGCCAGCAGTTACCGATTCGGGGATCAGCCCCAGCATTTT
.	TRBV5-1	.	TRBJ1-6	CASSFGGTYISPLHF	TGCGCCAGCAGCTTCGGGGGGACCTATATTTCACCCCTCCACTTT
once	TRBV7-8	.	TRBJ2-2	CASSVPPPPGTGELFF	TGTGCCAGCAGCGTACCGCCGCCCCCGGGGACCGGGGAGCTGTTTTTT
.	TRBV19	.	TRBJ1-2	CASSNQGQINYGYTF	TGTGCCAGTAGTAATCAAGGACAGATTAACTATGGCTACACCTTC
.	TRBV27	.	TRBJ2-6	CASRKLVSGANVLTF	TGTGCCAGCAGAAAGCTGGTCTCTGGGGCCAACGTCCTGACTTTC
.	TRBV7-7	.	TRBJ2-2	CASSLSLRGTGELFF	TGTGCTAGCAGCTTAAGTTTACGGGGCACCGGGGAGCTGTTTTTT
.	TRBV4-1	.	TRBJ2-1	CASSSRDSISYNEQFF	TGCGCCAGCAGCTCCCGGGACTCAATCTCCTACAATGAGCAGTTCTTC
once	TRBV5-1	.	TRBJ1-2	CASTNQGLYGYTF	TGCGCCAGCACGAACCAGGGACTCTATGGCTACACCTTC
few	TRBV2	.	TRBJ2-7	CASSVLVDYEQYF	TGTGCCAGCAGTGTCCTGGTAGACTACGAGCAGTACTTC
.	TRBV7-2	.	TRBJ1-2	CASSFRGSYGYTF	TGTGCCAGCAGCTTCCGGGGGAGCTATGGCTACACCTTC
few	TRBV2	TRBD1	TRBJ2-7	CASSGTGLEQYF	TGTGCCAGCAGCGGGACAGGGCTCGAGCAGTACTTC
.	TRBV9	TRBD1	TRBJ1-5	CASSVQGAANQPQHF	TGTGCCAGCAGCGTTCAGGGGGCCGCCAATCAGCCCCAGCATTTT
once	TRBV6-5	.	TRBJ2-7	CASSRGTSSYEQYF	TGTGCCAGCAGTCGTGGGACTTCCTCCTACGAGCAGTACTTC
.	TRBV18	.	TRBJ2-1	CASSPPPGSNNEQFF	TGTGCCAGCTCACCCCCGCCAGGCAGCAACAATGAGCAGTTCTTC
.	TRBV27	.	TRBJ2-7	CASSFGQGYEQYF	TGTGCCAGCAGTTTCGGGCAGGGCTACGAGCAGTACTTC
.	TRBV5-1	.	TRBJ2-2	CASSPPAGNTGELFF	TGCGCCAGCAGCCCCCCGGCAGGGAACACCGGGGAGCTGTTTTTT
.	TRBV28	TRBD1	TRBJ1-4	CASSHGQGILKEKLFF	TGTGCCAGCAGTCATGGACAGGGGATTCTTAAAGAAAAACTGTTTTTT
.	TRBV28	TRBD1	TRBJ1-3	CASNRGTNTIYF	TGTGCCAGCAACAGGGGGACAAACACCATATATTTT
.	TRBV18	.	TRBJ1-5	CASSLQEGQPQHF	TGTGCCAGCTCACTGCAGGAGGGTCAGCCCCAGCATTTT
.	TRBV27	.	TRBJ1-4	CASRAVLNEKLFF	TGTGCCAGCAGGGCAGTCCTTAATGAAAAACTGTTTTTT
.	TRBV5-5	TRBD1	TRBJ2-5	CASSRTGYGETQYF	TGTGCCAGCAGCCGGACAGGGTATGGAGAGACCCAGTACTTC
.	TRBV7-2	TRBD2	TRBJ2-3	CASSPVAGGRLDTQYF	TGTGCCAGCAGCCCAGTAGCGGGGGGGAGGTTGGATACGCAGTATTTT
.	TRBV19	TRBD1	TRBJ2-7	CASSSSGQGGNEQYF	TGTGCCAGTAGTAGTTCGGGACAGGGAGGTAACGAGCAGTACTTC
.	TRBV4-1	.	TRBJ2-1	CASSQAEGYGEQFF	TGCGCCAGCAGCCAAGCGGAGGGTTATGGTGAGCAGTTCTTC
.	TRBV4-2	.	TRBJ2-7	CASSQGGSSYEQYF	TGTGCCAGCAGCCAAGGGGGCAGCTCCTACGAGCAGTACTTC
few	TRBV12-3/TRBV12-4	.	TRBJ2-1	CASKLARNEQFF	TGTGCCAGCAAACTAGCCCGGAATGAGCAGTTCTTC
.	TRBV5-4	.	TRBJ1-2	CASSLPWAGGYTF	TGTGCCAGCAGCTTGCCCTGGGCGGGCGGCTACACCTTC
.	TRBV5-1	.	TRBJ2-3	CASSLRAPGDGDTQYF	TGCGCCAGCAGCTTACGGGCCCCGGGAGATGGGGATACGCAGTATTTT
.	TRBV6-5	.	TRBJ2-3	CASSYSIQTTDTQYF	TGTGCCAGCAGTTACTCGATACAGACCACAGATACGCAGTATTTT
.	TRBV11-2	.	TRBJ1-1	CASSPGAERWWGDTEAFF	TGTGCCAGCAGCCCCGGGGCGGAGAGGTGGTGGGGGGACACTGAAGCTTTCTTT
.	TRBV24-1	TRBD1	TRBJ2-7	CATSDSASGQGNYEQYF	TGTGCCACCAGTGATTCGGCTTCGGGACAGGGTAACTACGAGCAGTACTTC
.	TRBV30	TRBD1	TRBJ2-5	CAWSARGLRETQYF	TGTGCCTGGAGTGCGAGGGGGCTTAGGGAGACCCAGTACTTC
.	TRBV2	TRBD2	TRBJ2-1	CASSHSGVYNEQFF	TGTGCCAGCAGCCATAGCGGGGTCTACAATGAGCAGTTCTTC
.	TRBV6-4	.	TRBJ1-1	CASSWSWDTEAFF	TGTGCCAGCAGTTGGAGTTGGGACACTGAAGCTTTCTTT
.	TRBV5-1	TRBD1	TRBJ2-3	CASSFFGDRSTDTQYF	TGCGCCAGCAGCTTCTTTGGGGACAGGAGCACAGATACGCAGTATTTT
few	TRBV19	TRBD1	TRBJ1-5	CASSIWTGMSNQPQHF	TGTGCCAGTAGTATCTGGACAGGGATGAGCAATCAGCCCCAGCATTTT
few	TRBV29-1	TRBD2	TRBJ2-1	CSVLISGTNEQFF	TGCAGCGTTCTCATTAGCGGGACTAATGAGCAGTTCTTC
.	TRBV19	.	TRBJ2-3	CASSIGPTSYTQYF	TGTGCCAGTAGTATAGGCCCAACTTCATATACGCAGTATTTT
.	TRBV6-6	.	TRBJ2-2	CASRSTHGELFF	TGTGCCAGCAGATCGACTCACGGGGAGCTGTTTTTT
.	TRBV2	.	TRBJ2-1	CASSDLSSYNEQFF	TGTGCCAGCAGTGATCTTAGCTCCTACAATGAGCAGTTCTTC
.	TRBV6-1	.	TRBJ1-1	CASSEVVGRSSEAFF	TGTGCCAGCAGTGAAGTTGTGGGGAGAAGCTCTGAAGCTTTCTTT
.	TRBV11-3	TRBD1	TRBJ2-3	CASSPRQGSTDTQYF	TGTGCCAGCAGCCCCCGACAGGGGAGCACAGATACGCAGTATTTT
.	TRBV6-4	.	TRBJ2-3	CASSDSSGPEGFIDTQYF	TGTGCCAGCAGTGACTCTAGCGGCCCCGAGGGATTTATAGATACGCAGTATTTT
.	TRBV2	TRBD1	TRBJ1-6	CASKSTGGPNSPLHF	TGTGCCAGCAAGTCGACAGGGGGCCCTAATTCACCCCTCCACTTT
.	TRBV11-3	TRBD1	TRBJ2-7	CASQGAGEQYF	TGTGCCAGCCAGGGGGCGGGCGAGCAGTACTTC
.	TRBV27	TRBD2	TRBJ2-7	CASSLSGGNYEQYF	TGTGCCAGCAGTTTATCGGGGGGGAATTACGAGCAGTACTTC
.	TRBV6-1	.	TRBJ2-3	CASSEGRVSQYF	TGTGCCAGCAGTGAGGGCAGGGTCTCGCAGTATTTT
.	TRBV28	.	TRBJ1-4	CASSSPHLTNEKLFF	TGTGCCAGCAGTTCCCCACATCTAACTAATGAAAAACTGTTTTTT
.	TRBV11-3	TRBD1	TRBJ2-7	CASSSPGTGGAGEQYF	TGTGCCAGCAGCTCCCCGGGGACAGGGGGTGCGGGCGAGCAGTACTTC
.	TRBV19	.	TRBJ1-5	CASSIGGHRVGQPQHF	TGTGCCAGTAGTATAGGGGGACACAGGGTAGGTCAGCCCCAGCATTTT
.	TRBV2	TRBD1	TRBJ1-1	CASSDYRGTEAFF	TGTGCCAGCAGTGACTACAGGGGGACTGAAGCTTTCTTT
.	TRBV4-2	TRBD2	TRBJ2-3	CASSQGTSDTDTQYF	TGTGCCAGCAGCCAGGGGACTAGCGACACAGATACGCAGTATTTT
.	TRBV7-2	.	TRBJ1-5	CASSLMAGEGQPQHF	TGTGCCAGCAGCTTAATGGCGGGGGAAGGCCAGCCCCAGCATTTT
few	TRBV6-2/TRBV6-3	TRBD2	TRBJ2-7	CASSYRLGLTQYF	TGTGCCAGCAGTTATAGATTGGGACTAACGCAGTACTTC
once	TRBV29-1	.	TRBJ1-2	CSVDTGHIYGYTF	TGCAGCGTTGATACAGGGCATATCTATGGCTACACCTTC
.	TRBV4-2	TRBD1	TRBJ2-5	CASSQDPDRGEETQYF	TGTGCCAGCAGCCAAGATCCGGACAGGGGGGAAGAGACCCAGTACTTC